This T cell receptor (beta chain) is from a study of T cell changes during pregnancy in multiple sclerosis. Germline lookup yields CDR1 SGHTA and CDR2 FQGNSA. This CDR3 has 13 residues. V was cut by 2 bases and J by 6 bases, with 10 bases left in between. Using immunoSEQ multiplex PCR, the repertoire was profiled, and TCRdb retains in-frame clones only, with some absent. The profile shows 45,000 to 55,000 clones, approximately 92% of them singletons. This sample comprised CD4+ T cells from peripheral blood mononuclear cells, obtained after pregnancy. This sequence joins TRBV7-2 and TRBJ1-2, with a possible D match to TRBD1 (5 bases). The source of this sequence is a female donor in good health, enrolled as a control in a pregnancy study. CDR3 sequence (DNA): TGTGCCAGCAGCTTATATAGGGGCGATGGCTACACCTTC. Its protein product is CASSLYRGDGYTF.